This T cell receptor beta chain was profiled in a study of blood T cells in healthy people across ages. This clonotype appeared a single time. The junction departs from the called germline gene at one end, perhaps through a read error. There are 11 residues in the CDR3. Germline lookup yields CDR1 DFQATT and CDR2 SNEGSKA (reference sequence). It was with a sample-barcoded 5' primer and a J-beta primer mix that a second PCR of about 6 to 12 cycles was run. Every cDNA molecule carried a tag from a template-switch adaptor bearing 12 random nucleotides. MiXCR, applied by TCRdb to the 5' RACE reads, yields one record per CDR3 protein. Altogether 500,000 to 550,000 distinct CDR3 sequences are present, approximately 25% being singletons, with the ten largest covering 7.5% to 9%. These same data were also listed under a study on T cells of mothers and their children.

This sequence joins TRBV20-1 and TRBJ2-3; D may be TRBD1 (5 bases). This clonotype originated in a boy aged 10-17 years in good health. The sample taken for sequencing was blood. The DNA for the CDR3 is TGCAGTGCCACCTTCACAGGTACGCAGTATTTT. Amino acid sequence: CSATFTGTQYF.